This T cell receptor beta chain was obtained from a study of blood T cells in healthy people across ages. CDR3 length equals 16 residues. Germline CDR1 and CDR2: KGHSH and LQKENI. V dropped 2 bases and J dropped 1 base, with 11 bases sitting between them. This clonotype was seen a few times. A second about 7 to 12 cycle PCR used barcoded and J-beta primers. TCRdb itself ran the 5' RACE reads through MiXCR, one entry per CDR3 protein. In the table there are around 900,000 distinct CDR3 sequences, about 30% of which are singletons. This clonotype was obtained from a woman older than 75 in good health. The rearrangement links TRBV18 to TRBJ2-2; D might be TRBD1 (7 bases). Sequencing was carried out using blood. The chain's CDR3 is CASSPRQGGNTGELFF. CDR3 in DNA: TGTGCCAGCTCACCAAGACAGGGAGGGAACACCGGGGAGCTGTTTTTT.